The 9 T cell receptor beta chains presented below share a single source sample, sequenced in a study of identical twins. Via MiXCR, TCRdb re-called the 5' RACE reads, giving one row per CDR3 protein. The table has approximately 600,000 distinct CDR3 sequences, about 7% seen once. This sample was shared with a second study, whose subject was yellow fever vaccine responses in identical twins.

The sample comprised PBMCs. The receptors come from a woman aged 18-29 years in good health.

This clonotype was found a few times. The chain uses TRBV14 and TRBJ1-4; 9 bases agree with TRBD1. Germline values: CDR1 SGHDN, CDR2 FVKESK. The trim removed 5 bases at V and 11 bases at J, leaving 3 bases unmatched. This CDR3 contains 12 residues. In nucleotides, the CDR3 is TGTGCCAGCAGCGGGACAGGGAATAAACTGTTTTTT. Protein: CASSGTGNKLFF. The full variable domain, completed using reference TRBV14 and TRBJ1-4, is EAGVTQFPSHSVIEKGQTVTLRCDPISGHDNLYWYRRVMGKEIKFLLHFVKESKQDESGMPNNRFLAERTGGTYSTLKVQPAELEDSGVYFCASSGTGNKLFFGSGTQLSVL.

The chain carries TRBV7-2 and TRBJ2-5, with unresolved D. Between the trimmed V and J ends, which lost 5 bases and 4 bases, there was a span of 5 bases. CDR1 and CDR2 from the germline V gene are SGHTA and FQGNSA. CDR3 length: 11 amino acids. DNA of the CDR3: TGTGCCAGCAGCACACTAGAGACCCAGTACTTC. Residues: CASSTLETQYF.

This clonotype was seen only a few times. CDR3 in amino acids: CASSLVLAGRYEQYF. CDR3 sequence (DNA): TGTGCCAGCAGCTTAGTGTTAGCGGGTCGCTACGAGCAGTACTTC. This chain connects TRBV11-3 to TRBJ2-7; the match to TRBD2 covers 7 bases. The CDR3 runs 15 residues. The trim removed 1 base at V and 3 bases at J, leaving 6 bases unmatched. CDR1 and CDR2 from the germline V gene are SGHNT and YENEEA.

This clonotype was recorded many times. The chain is built from TRBV12-3 or TRBV12-4 and TRBJ2-7; D remains unclear. V was trimmed by 2 bases and J by 7 bases, leaving 6 bases between them. The CDR3 is 11 amino acids. CDR3 nucleotide sequence: TGTGCCAGCAGTTTAACAGCGGAGCAGTACTTC. This gives the protein CASSLTAEQYF.

This clonotype was found many times. The chain links TRBV2 to TRBJ2-1; 9 bases line up with TRBD2. The CDR3 extends over 15 amino acids. J gave up 2 bases and V 7 bases, and 6 bases lay outside the gene matches. Per the germline V gene, CDR1 is SNHLY and CDR2 is FYNNEI. For the CDR3, the DNA is TGTGCCAGCATCTGGCGGGAGGGCCCCTACAATGAGCAGTTCTTC. It translates to CASIWREGPYNEQFF.

This clonotype has ten or more counts. V gene TRBV20-1 combines with J gene TRBJ2-1; 13 positions match TRBD2. The CDR3 contains 15 residues. The ends lost 3 bases at V and 9 bases at J; junction bases unmatched: 8. Germline-derived CDR1 and CDR2 are DFQATT and SNEGSKA (reference sequence). The CDR3 spells CSASRTSGRAVEQFF. The CDR3 nucleotides are TGCAGTGCTAGCCGAACTAGCGGGAGGGCCGTTGAGCAGTTCTTC.

This clonotype was observed at least ten times. The V and J genes are TRBV25-1 and TRBJ1-1, with D unclear. The CDR3 sequence is 13 residues long. Trimming took off 3 bases at V and 0 bases at J, with 5 bases between the two ends. The germline gives CDR1 MGHDK, CDR2 SYGVNS. The CDR3 here is CASSDRLNTEAFF. CDR3 DNA sequence: TGTGCCAGCAGTGACAGGTTGAACACTGAAGCTTTCTTT. The whole variable domain, filled in from reference TRBV25-1 and TRBJ1-1, reads EADIYQTPRYLVIGTGKKITLECSQTMGHDKMYWYQQDPGMELHLIHYSYGVNSTEKGDLSSESTVSRIRTEHFPLTLESARPSHTSQYLCASSDRLNTEAFFGQGTRLTVV.

This clonotype was seen repeatedly, ten times or more. The rearrangement uses TRBV29-1 and TRBJ2-1; D unresolved. The CDR3 is 14 residues long. V gave up 1 base and J gave up 0 bases, with 7 bases separating them. CDR1 is SQVTM and CDR2 is ANQGSEA in the germline V gene. The CDR3 DNA is TGCAGCGTTGAAGGTCCCCTCTCCTACAATGAGCAGTTCTTC. Protein sequence: CSVEGPLSYNEQFF.

This chain connects TRBV12-3 or TRBV12-4 to TRBJ2-1; the match to TRBD1 covers 8 bases. V was clipped by 6 bases and J by 8 bases; unmatched bases: 24. This CDR3 contains 19 residues. Written as DNA, the CDR3 is TGTGCCAGCAGCCGTCCGGGACAGGTATTGAAGGGTCGTCGGGATGAGCAGTTCTTC. Protein sequence: CASSRPGQVLKGRRDEQFF.